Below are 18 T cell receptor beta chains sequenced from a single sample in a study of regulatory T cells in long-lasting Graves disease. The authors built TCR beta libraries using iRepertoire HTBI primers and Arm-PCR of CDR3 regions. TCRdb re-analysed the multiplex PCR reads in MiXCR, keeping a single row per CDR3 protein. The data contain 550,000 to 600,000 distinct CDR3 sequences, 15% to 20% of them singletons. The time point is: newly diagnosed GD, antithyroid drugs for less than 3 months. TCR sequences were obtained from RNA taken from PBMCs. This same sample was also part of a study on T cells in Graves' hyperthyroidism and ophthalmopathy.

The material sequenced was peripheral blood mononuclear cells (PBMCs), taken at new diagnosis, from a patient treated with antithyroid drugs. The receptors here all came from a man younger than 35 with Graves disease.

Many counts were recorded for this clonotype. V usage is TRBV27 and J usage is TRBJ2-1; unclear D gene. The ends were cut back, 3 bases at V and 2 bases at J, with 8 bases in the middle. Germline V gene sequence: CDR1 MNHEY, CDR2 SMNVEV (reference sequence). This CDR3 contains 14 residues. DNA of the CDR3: TGTGCCAGCAGTTTCGGGTTAGCCTACAATGAGCAGTTCTTC. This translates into CASSFGLAYNEQFF.

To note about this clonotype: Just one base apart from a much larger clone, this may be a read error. The CDR3 here is CAWNPWGAAEAFF. CDR3 DNA sequence: TGTGCCTGGAACCCGTGGGGGGCCGCTGAAGCTTTCTTT. V and J are TRBV30 and TRBJ1-1; the D gene is possibly TRBD1 (6 bases). Germline-derived CDR1 and CDR2 are GTSNPN and SVGIG (reference sequence). The germline V and J ends were trimmed by 4 bases and 6 bases, with 15 bases remaining between them. This CDR3 is built from 13 residues.

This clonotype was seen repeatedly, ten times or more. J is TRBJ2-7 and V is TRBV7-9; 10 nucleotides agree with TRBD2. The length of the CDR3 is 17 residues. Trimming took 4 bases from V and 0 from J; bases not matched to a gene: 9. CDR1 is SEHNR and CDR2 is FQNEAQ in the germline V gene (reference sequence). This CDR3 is CASSYSSGGGISYEQYF. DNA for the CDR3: TGTGCCAGCAGCTACTCTAGCGGGGGAGGGATCTCCTACGAGCAGTACTTC.

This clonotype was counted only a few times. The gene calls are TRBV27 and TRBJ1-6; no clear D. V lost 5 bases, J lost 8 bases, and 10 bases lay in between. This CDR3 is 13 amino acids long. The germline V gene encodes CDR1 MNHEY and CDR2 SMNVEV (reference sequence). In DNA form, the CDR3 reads TGTGCCAGCAGTCCGTCTAATTATTCACCCCTCCACTTT. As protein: CASSPSNYSPLHF.

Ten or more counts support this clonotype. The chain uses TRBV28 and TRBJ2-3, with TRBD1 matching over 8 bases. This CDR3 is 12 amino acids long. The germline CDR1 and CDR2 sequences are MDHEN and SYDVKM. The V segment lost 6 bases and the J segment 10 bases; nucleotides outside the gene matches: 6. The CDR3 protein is CASRTGQGAQYF. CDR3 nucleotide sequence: TGTGCCAGCAGAACCGGACAGGGAGCGCAGTATTTT.

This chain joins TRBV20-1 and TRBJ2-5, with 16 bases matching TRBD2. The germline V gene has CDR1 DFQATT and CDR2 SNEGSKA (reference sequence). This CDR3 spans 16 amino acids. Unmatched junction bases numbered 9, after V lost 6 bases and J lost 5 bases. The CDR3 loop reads CSAQGLAGGGGETQYF. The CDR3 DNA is TGCAGTGCCCAGGGACTAGCGGGAGGGGGTGGGGAGACCCAGTACTTC.

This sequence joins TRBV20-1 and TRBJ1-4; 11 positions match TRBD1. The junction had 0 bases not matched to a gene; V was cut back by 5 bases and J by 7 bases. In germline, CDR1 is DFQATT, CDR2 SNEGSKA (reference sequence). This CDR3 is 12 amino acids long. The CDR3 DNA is TGCAGTGCTGGGACAGGGGGTGAAAAACTGTTTTTT. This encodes CSAGTGGEKLFF.

CDR3 sequence (DNA): TGCAGTGCCCAGCGGGAGCCCTGGGCGCAGTTCTTC. This sequence encodes CSAQREPWAQFF. The genes are TRBV20-1 and TRBJ2-1; TRBD2 matches 8 bases. CDR3 length: 12 residues. Germline V lookup: CDR1 DFQATT, CDR2 SNEGSKA (reference sequence). V gave up 6 bases and J gave up 12 bases; unmatched junction bases: 10.

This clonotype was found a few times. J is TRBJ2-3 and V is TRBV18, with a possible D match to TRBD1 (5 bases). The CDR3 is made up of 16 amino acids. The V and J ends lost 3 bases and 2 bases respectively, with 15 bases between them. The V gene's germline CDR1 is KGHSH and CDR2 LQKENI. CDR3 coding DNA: TGTGCCAGCTCACCGACAGAGCACGGCTACACAGATACGCAGTATTTT. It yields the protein CASSPTEHGYTDTQYF. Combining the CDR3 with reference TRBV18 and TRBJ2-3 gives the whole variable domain NAGVMQNPRHLVRRRGQEARLRCSPMKGHSHVYWYRQLPEEGLKFMVYLQKENIIDESGMPKERFSAEFPKEGPSILRIQQVVRGDSAAYFCASSPTEHGYTDTQYFGPGTRLTVL.

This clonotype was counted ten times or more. The CDR3, as DNA: TGTGCCAGCAGTGGGCCAAGCGAAGGGGACAATGAGCAGTTCTTC. As protein: CASSGPSEGDNEQFF. The chain uses TRBV2 and TRBJ2-1; perhaps TRBD1 as D (5 bases). Trimming took off 4 bases at V and 5 bases at J, with 15 bases between the two ends. Per germline, CDR1 SNHLY and CDR2 FYNNEI. The length of the CDR3 is 15 residues.

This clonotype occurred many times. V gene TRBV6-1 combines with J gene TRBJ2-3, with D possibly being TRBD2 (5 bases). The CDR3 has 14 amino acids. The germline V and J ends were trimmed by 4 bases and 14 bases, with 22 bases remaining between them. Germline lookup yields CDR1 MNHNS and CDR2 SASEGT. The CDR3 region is CASSARELGMEPYF. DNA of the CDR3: TGTGCCAGCAGTGCCCGCGAACTAGGGATGGAACCGTATTTT.

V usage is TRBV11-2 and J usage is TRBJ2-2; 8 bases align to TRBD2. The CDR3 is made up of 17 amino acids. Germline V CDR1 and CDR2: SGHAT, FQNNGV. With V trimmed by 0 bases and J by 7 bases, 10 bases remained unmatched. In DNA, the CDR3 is TGTGCCAGCAGCTTAGACTTCCGTTACGGGAGGGGCGGGGAGCTGTTTTTT. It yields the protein CASSLDFRYGRGGELFF.

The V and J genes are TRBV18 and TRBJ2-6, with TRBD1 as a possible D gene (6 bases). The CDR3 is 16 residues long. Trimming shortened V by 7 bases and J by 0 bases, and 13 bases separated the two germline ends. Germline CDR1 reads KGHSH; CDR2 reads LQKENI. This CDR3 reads CASFGQGSSGANVLTF. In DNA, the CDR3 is TGTGCCAGCTTCGGGCAGGGGTCCTCTGGGGCCAACGTCCTGACTTTC.

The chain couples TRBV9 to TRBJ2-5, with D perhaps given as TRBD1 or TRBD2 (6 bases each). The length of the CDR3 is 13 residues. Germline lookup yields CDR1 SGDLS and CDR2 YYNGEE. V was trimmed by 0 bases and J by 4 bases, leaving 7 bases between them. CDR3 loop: CASSVEGGETQYF. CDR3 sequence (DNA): TGTGCCAGCAGCGTAGAGGGGGGAGAGACCCAGTACTTC.

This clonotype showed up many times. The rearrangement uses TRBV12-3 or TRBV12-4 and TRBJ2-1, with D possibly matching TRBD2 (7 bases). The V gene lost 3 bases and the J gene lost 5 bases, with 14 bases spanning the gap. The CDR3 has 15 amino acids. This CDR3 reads CASSFRGGPNNEQFF. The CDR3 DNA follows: TGTGCCAGCAGTTTCAGGGGAGGGCCGAACAATGAGCAGTTCTTC.

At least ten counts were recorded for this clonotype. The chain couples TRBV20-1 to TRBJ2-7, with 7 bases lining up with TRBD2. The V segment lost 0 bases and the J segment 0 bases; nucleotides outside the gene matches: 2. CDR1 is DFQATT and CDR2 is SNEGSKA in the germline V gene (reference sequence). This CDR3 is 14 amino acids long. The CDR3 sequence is CSAREGGSSYEQYF. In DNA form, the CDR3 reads TGCAGTGCTAGAGAGGGGGGGAGCTCCTACGAGCAGTACTTC.

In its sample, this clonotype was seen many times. The CDR3 loop reads CSARRTDRGSSNQPQHF. The CDR3 bases are TGCAGTGCTAGAAGAACGGACAGGGGAAGTAGCAATCAGCCCCAGCATTTT. The V and J genes are TRBV20-1 and TRBJ1-5, with 9 bases matching TRBD1. Germline V gives CDR1 DFQATT, CDR2 SNEGSKA (reference sequence). The V and J ends lost 2 bases and 0 bases, in that order; junction bases with no gene match: 8. The CDR3 runs to 17 residues.

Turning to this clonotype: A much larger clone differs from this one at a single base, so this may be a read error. The CDR3 region is CASGLQGANEKLFF. In DNA, the CDR3 is TGTGCCAGCGGATTACAGGGGGCTAATGAAAAACTGTTTTTT. The rearrangement uses TRBV9 and TRBJ1-4, with TRBD1 matching over 8 bases. Trimming removed 7 bases from V and 3 bases from J; junction bases left unmatched: 5. Germline V CDR1 and CDR2: SGDLS, YYNGEE. The CDR3 totals 14 residues.